This TCR beta chain was recovered during a study of cytomegalovirus exposure and HLA in healthy donors. Study outcomes and limitations: Reported results showed that the classifier diagnosed cytomegalovirus status with high specificity and sensitivity. The study found most TCR sequences rare, yet found some public TCRs in many donors. The investigators catalogued some 160 TCR beta chains as cytomegalovirus-associated.

Points on this clone: Its target is not known.

The CDR3 has 12 amino acids. Trimming left V 8 bases short and J 5 bases short, with 10 bases between. Germline assignment: CDR1 MNHEY and CDR2 SMNVEV (reference sequence). Sequencing was performed with immunoSEQ multiplex PCR; in TCRdb, only in-frame clones are kept and a portion is missing. The sample holds 60,000 to 75,000 clones; roughly 96% are singletons and the top ten take approximately 0.95%. V usage is TRBV27 and J usage is TRBJ1-5; D remains ambiguous. The sequence was collected from a man between 18 and 35 years old in good health and CMV-seronegative. Sequencing was done on a sample of PBMCs. CDR3 DNA sequence: TGTGCCAGCGGGGAGACCCATCAGCCCCAGCATTTT. Protein sequence: CASGETHQPQHF.